This T cell receptor (beta chain) was captured by sequencing in a study of shared clonotypes between healthy human individuals. Whole-study results and caveats: Generation probabilities were higher for clonotypes shared across all four sorted-subset donors than for unshared ones. Clonotype sharing among donors was thought likely to change with sequencing depth.

The CDR3 covers 13 residues. Germline V gives CDR1 SGHDT, CDR2 YYEEEE. Trimming stripped 1 base from V and 9 bases from J, with 11 bases between. How the authors handled the data: Because ImmunoSEQ provided only junction sequences with no quality scores, the filtering differed. Assay used: immunoSEQ multiplex PCR; TCRdb lists only in-frame clones, some missing. That table furnishes V, J and clone size, whereas the DNA furnished D and trimming. The sample records more than 2 million clones, roughly 94% being singletons. Among the donors, all were Caucasian adults who lived in Nashville, Tennessee. Comment on this clone: Its antigen remains unknown.

This receptor was identified in a man aged 18 to 30 in good health. Sample: naive CD4+ T cells sorted from blood. The sample's subset: CD45RA+ positively selected. The rearrangement links TRBV5-6 to TRBJ2-1; TRBD2 might be the D (6 bases). This CDR3 reads CASSLNLGGEQFF. In DNA, the CDR3 is TGTGCCAGCAGCTTGAATCTCGGGGGTGAGCAGTTCTTC. The complete variable domain, with remaining parts taken from reference TRBV5-6 and TRBJ2-1, reads DAGVTQSPTHLIKTRGQQVTLRCSPKSGHDTVSWYQQALGQGPQFIFQYYEEEERQRGNFPDRFSGHQFPNYSSELNVNALLLGDSALYLCASSLNLGGEQFFGPGTRLTVL.